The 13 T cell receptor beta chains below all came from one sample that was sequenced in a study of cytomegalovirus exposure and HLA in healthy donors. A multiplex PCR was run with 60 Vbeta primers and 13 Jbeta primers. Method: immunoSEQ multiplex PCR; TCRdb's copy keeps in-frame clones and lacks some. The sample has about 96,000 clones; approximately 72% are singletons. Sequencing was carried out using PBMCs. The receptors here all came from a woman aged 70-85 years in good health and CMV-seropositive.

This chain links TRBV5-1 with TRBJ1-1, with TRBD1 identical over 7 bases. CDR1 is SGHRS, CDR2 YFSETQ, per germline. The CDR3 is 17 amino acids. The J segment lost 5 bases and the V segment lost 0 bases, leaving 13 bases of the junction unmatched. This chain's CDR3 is CASSLGVYRGEYTEAFF. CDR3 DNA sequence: TGCGCCAGCAGCTTGGGAGTTTACAGGGGAGAGTATACTGAAGCTTTCTTT. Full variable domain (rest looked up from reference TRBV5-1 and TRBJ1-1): KAGVTQTPRYLIKTRGQQVTLSCSPISGHRSVSWYQQTPGQGLQFLFEYFSETQRNKGNFPGRFSGRQFSNSRSEMNVSTLELGDSALYLCASSLGVYRGEYTEAFFGQGTRLTVV.

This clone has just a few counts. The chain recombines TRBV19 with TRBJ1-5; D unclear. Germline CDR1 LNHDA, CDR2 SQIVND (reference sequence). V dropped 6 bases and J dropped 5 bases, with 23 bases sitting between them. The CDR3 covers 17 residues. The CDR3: CASSWPGLKTPYQPQHF. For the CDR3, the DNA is TGTGCCAGTAGCTGGCCCGGTTTAAAGACACCATATCAGCCCCAGCATTTT.

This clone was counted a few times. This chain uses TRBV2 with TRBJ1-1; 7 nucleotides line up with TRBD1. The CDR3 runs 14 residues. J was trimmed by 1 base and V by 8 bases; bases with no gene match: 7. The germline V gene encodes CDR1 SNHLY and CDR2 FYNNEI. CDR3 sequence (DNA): TGTGCCAGCCGAACGGGACAGCAGAACACTGAAGCTTTCTTT. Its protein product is CASRTGQQNTEAFF.

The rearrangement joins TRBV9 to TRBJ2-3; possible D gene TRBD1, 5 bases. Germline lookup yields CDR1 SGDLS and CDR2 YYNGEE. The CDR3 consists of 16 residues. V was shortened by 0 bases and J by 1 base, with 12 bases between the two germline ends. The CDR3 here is CASSVGGTGRTDTQYF. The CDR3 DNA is TGTGCCAGCAGCGTAGGGGGAACAGGACGCACAGATACGCAGTATTTT.

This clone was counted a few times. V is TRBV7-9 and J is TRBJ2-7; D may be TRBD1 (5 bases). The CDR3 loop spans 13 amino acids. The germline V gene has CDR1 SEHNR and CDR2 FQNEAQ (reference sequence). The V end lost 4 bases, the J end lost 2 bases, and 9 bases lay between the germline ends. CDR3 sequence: CASSSRGPYEQYF. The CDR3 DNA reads TGTGCCAGCAGCTCAAGGGGTCCCTACGAGCAGTACTTC.

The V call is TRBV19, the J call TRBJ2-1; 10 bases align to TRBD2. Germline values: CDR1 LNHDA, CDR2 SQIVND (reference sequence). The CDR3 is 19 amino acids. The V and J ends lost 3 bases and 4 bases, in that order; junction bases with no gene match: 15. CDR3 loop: CASSIQGLAGVGSYNEQFF. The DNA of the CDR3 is TGTGCCAGTAGTATTCAGGGGCTAGCGGGAGTCGGATCTTACAATGAGCAGTTCTTC.

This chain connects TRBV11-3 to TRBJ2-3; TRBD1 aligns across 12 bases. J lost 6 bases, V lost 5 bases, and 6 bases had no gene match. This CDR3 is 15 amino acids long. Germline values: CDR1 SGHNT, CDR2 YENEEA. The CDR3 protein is CASSPGQGASDTQYF. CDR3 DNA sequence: TGTGCCAGCAGCCCGGGACAGGGGGCATCCGATACGCAGTATTTT.

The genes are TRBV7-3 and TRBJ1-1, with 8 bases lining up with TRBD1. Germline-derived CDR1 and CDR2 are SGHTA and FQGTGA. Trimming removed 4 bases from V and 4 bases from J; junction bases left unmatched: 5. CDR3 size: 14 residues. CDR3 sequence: CASSSQQGGTEAFF. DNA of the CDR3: TGTGCCAGCAGCTCCCAACAGGGGGGCACTGAAGCTTTCTTT.

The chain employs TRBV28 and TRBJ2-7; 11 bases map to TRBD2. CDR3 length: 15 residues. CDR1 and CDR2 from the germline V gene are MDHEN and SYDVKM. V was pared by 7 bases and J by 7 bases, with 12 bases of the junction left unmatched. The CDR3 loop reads CASIAIAGGLSEQYF. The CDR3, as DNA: TGTGCCAGCATCGCCATAGCGGGAGGGCTCTCGGAGCAGTACTTC.

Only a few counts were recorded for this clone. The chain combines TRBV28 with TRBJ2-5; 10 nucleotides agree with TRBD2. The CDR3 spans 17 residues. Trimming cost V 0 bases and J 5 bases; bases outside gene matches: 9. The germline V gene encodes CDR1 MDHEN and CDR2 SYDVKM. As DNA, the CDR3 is TGTGCCAGCAGTTTATGGGCCAGCGGGGGGGCCAGGGAGACCCAGTACTTC. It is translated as CASSLWASGGARETQYF.

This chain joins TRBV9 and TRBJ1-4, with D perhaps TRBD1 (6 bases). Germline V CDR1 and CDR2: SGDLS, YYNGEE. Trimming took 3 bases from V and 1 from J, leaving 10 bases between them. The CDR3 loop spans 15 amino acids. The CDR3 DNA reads TGTGCCAGCAGCGCCACAGGGCAAACTAATGAAAAACTGTTTTTT. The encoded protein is CASSATGQTNEKLFF.

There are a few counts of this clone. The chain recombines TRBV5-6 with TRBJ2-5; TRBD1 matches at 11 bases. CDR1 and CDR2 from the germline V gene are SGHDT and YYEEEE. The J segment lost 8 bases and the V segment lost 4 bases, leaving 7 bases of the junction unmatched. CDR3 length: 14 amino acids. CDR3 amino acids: CASSADRGRGTQYF. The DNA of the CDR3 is TGTGCCAGCAGCGCGGACAGGGGGCGCGGAACCCAGTACTTC.

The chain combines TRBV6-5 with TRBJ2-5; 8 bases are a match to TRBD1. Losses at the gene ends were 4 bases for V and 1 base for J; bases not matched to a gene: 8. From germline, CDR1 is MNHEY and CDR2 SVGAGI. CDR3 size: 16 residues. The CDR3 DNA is TGTGCCAGCAGTTTCCGTGGGGACAGGACCCAAGAGACCCAGTACTTC. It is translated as CASSFRGDRTQETQYF.